Reported below is one T cell receptor (beta chain). Antigen: not known. These data come from a study of CD8 T cells in Susac syndrome. Overall study results and limits: Clonal expansion was absent from the CD4+ T cell repertoires in Susac syndrome.

Losses at the gene ends were 3 bases for V and 6 bases for J; bases not matched to a gene: 11. Germline V gene data show CDR1 as DFQATT and CDR2 as SNEGSKA (reference sequence). This CDR3 has 16 amino acids. RNA totalling roughly 0.45 to 1 ug underwent reverse transcription with random hexamers. The immunoSEQ assay covered 54 Vbeta and 13 Jbeta segments for CDR3. TCRdb reprocessed the immunoSEQ multiplex PCR reads via MiXCR and lists one record per CDR3 protein. Of some 210,000 distinct CDR3 sequences in the sample, approximately 94% are singletons; the top ten hold approximately 0.15%. Sequencing of TCR beta drew on CD8+ and CD4+ T cells from blood.

Sample: CD4+ T cells from PBMCs. This chain connects TRBV20-1 to TRBJ2-2; 9 bases are shared with TRBD2. The source is a human donor with Susac syndrome. CDR3 bases: TGCAGTGCTAGTATTACGCGGGGGGGCCCTCCCGGGGAGCTGTTTTTT. This sequence encodes CSASITRGGPPGELFF.